These 21 T cell receptor beta chains came from one sample sequenced in a study of cytomegalovirus exposure and HLA in healthy donors. PCR was performed using 60 Vbeta and 13 Jbeta primers. Generated by immunoSEQ multiplex PCR, the TCRdb table keeps only in-frame clones and is missing some. Among about 160,000 clones listed, about three quarters were seen once. The source material was PBMCs. The source of these receptors is a woman aged 50 to 60 in good health and CMV-seropositive.

The chain has TRBV11-2 and TRBJ1-2, with 8 bases identical to TRBD1. The J segment lost 8 bases and the V segment lost 4 bases, leaving 12 bases of the junction unmatched. Germline CDR1 reads SGHAT; CDR2 reads FQNNGV. The CDR3 runs to 15 residues. DNA for the CDR3: TGTGCCAGCAGCTCCGACTCCTGGACAGGGAACGGCTACACCTTC. This gives the protein CASSSDSWTGNGYTF.

As to this clone: Other DNA sequences within the sample encode an identical CDR3. The chain employs TRBV29-1 and TRBJ2-2; 7 bases line up with TRBD1. V shed 5 bases, J shed 1 base, and the junction held 4 bases outside the gene matches. Germline assignment: CDR1 SQVTM and CDR2 ANQGSEA. The CDR3 extends over 14 amino acids. The CDR3: CSVNRDRNTGELFF. CDR3 nucleotides: TGCAGCGTTAACCGGGACAGGAACACCGGGGAGCTGTTTTTT.

This clone was counted only a few times. This chain links TRBV6-5 with TRBJ1-2; no clear D gene. Trimming shortened V by 6 bases and J by 4 bases, and 12 bases separated the two germline ends. The CDR3 loop spans 13 amino acids. Germline CDR1 is MNHEY and CDR2 is SVGAGI. The CDR3 nucleotides read TGTGCCAGCAGCCCCAGAACCCGCTATGGCTACACCTTC. It is translated as CASSPRTRYGYTF.

The rearrangement joins TRBV5-6 to TRBJ2-3; 7 positions match TRBD2. CDR1 SGHDT and CDR2 YYEEEE come from the germline V gene. Trimming at V came to 4 bases and at J to 2 bases, leaving 13 bases not matched to a gene. This CDR3 is 17 amino acids long. The CDR3 protein is CASSNSGLKWDTDTQYF. The CDR3 DNA sequence: TGTGCCAGCAGCAATAGCGGGTTAAAGTGGGACACAGATACGCAGTATTTT.

The chain carries TRBV7-2 and TRBJ2-7; 10 positions agree with TRBD1. V shed 6 bases, J shed 6 bases, and the junction held 5 bases outside the gene matches. CDR3 length equals 13 residues. Germline CDR1 SGHTA, CDR2 FQGNSA. The CDR3 DNA sequence: TGTGCCAGCAGGAGGGACAGGGGATCCGAGCAGTACTTC. Translation: CASRRDRGSEQYF.

The genes are TRBV7-2 and TRBJ2-1; 10 positions agree with TRBD2. Per germline, CDR1 SGHTA and CDR2 FQGNSA. Trimming removed 5 bases from V and 6 bases from J; junction bases left unmatched: 7. The CDR3 has 15 residues. The CDR3 sequence is CASSILAGGTNEQFF. The CDR3 coding sequence is TGTGCCAGCAGCATATTAGCGGGAGGCACCAATGAGCAGTTCTTC. Supplemented by reference TRBV7-2 and TRBJ2-1, the full variable domain reads GAGVSQSPSNKVTEKGKDVELRCDPISGHTALYWYRQSLGQGLEFLIYFQGNSAPDKSGLPSDRFSAERTGGSVSTLTIQRTQQEDSAVYLCASSILAGGTNEQFFGPGTRLTVL.

The chain combines TRBV7-9 with TRBJ2-1, with TRBD2 matching over 11 bases. This CDR3 spans 16 amino acids. From germline, CDR1 is SEHNR and CDR2 FQNEAQ (reference sequence). V dropped 3 bases and J dropped 7; count of bases not matched to a gene: 8. In DNA, the CDR3 is TGTGCCAGCAGCTTGCTACTAGCGGGAGTGACGAATGAGCAGTTCTTC. It yields the protein CASSLLLAGVTNEQFF.

The chain has TRBV6-6 and TRBJ1-5, with 7 bases that match TRBD1. Germline CDR1 reads MNHNY; CDR2 reads SVGAGI (reference sequence). The CDR3 totals 14 residues. J gave up 7 bases and V 0 bases, and 3 bases lay outside the gene matches. CDR3 bases: TGTGCCAGCAGTTACTCAGGGGGCGTCCAGCCCCAGCATTTT. Amino acid sequence: CASSYSGGVQPQHF.

This chain links TRBV7-9 with TRBJ1-2; 7 nucleotides match TRBD1. CDR3 length equals 14 residues. From germline, CDR1 is SEHNR and CDR2 FQNEAQ (reference sequence). The V gene end was trimmed by 6 bases and the J gene end by 2 bases; junction bases not matched to a gene: 6. This CDR3 reads CASRSQGGNYGYTF. The CDR3 DNA is TGTGCCAGCAGATCCCAGGGGGGAAACTATGGCTACACCTTC. The full variable domain, with the rest looked up from reference TRBV7-9 and TRBJ1-2, is DTGVSQNPRHKITKRGQNVTFRCDPISEHNRLYWYRQTLGQGPEFLTYFQNEAQLEKSRLLSDRFSAERPKGSFSTLEIQRTEQGDSAMYLCASRSQGGNYGYTFGSGTRLTVV.

The chain uses TRBV11-2 and TRBJ1-1; TRBD1 agrees at 7 bases. Germline V gene data show CDR1 as SGHAT and CDR2 as FQNNGV. V shed 5 bases, J shed 3 bases, and the junction held 3 bases outside the gene matches. The CDR3 is 13 residues long. The CDR3 sequence is CASSPQGDTEAFF. DNA of the CDR3: TGTGCCAGCAGCCCCCAGGGGGACACTGAAGCTTTCTTT.

In this sample, this clone turned up once. The V gene is TRBV7-8, the J gene TRBJ1-1; TRBD1 aligns across 7 bases. The germline V gene has CDR1 SGHVS and CDR2 FQNEAQ. The J segment lost 0 bases and the V segment lost 1 base, leaving 8 bases of the junction unmatched. The CDR3 totals 17 residues. The CDR3 here is CASSLGQGTTLNTEAFF. CDR3 DNA: TGTGCCAGCAGCTTAGGACAGGGAACTACCTTGAACACTGAAGCTTTCTTT.

The chain couples TRBV2 to TRBJ1-2; D gene uncertain. V dropped 6 bases and J dropped 4 bases, with 6 bases sitting between them. This CDR3 contains 11 residues. The V gene's germline CDR1 is SNHLY and CDR2 FYNNEI. The CDR3 DNA is TGTGCCAGCAGGGCAGTCTATGGCTACACCTTC. It is translated as CASRAVYGYTF. Complete variable domain (other parts from reference TRBV2 and TRBJ1-2): EPEVTQTPSHQVTQMGQEVILRCVPISNHLYFYWYRQILGQKVEFLVSFYNNEISEKSEIFDDQFSVERPDGSNFTLKIRSTKLEDSAMYFCASRAVYGYTFGSGTRLTVV.

V usage is TRBV6-4 and J usage is TRBJ1-6, with 7 bases lining up with TRBD1. The CDR3 sequence is 15 residues long. V shed 6 bases, J shed 2 bases, and the junction held 4 bases outside the gene matches. Germline V CDR1 and CDR2: MRHNA, SNTAGT. The DNA for the CDR3 is TGTGCCAGCAGATCAGACAGGGCCTATAATTCACCCCTCCACTTT. It is translated as CASRSDRAYNSPLHF.

The chain links TRBV19 to TRBJ2-7, with D tentatively TRBD1 (5 bases). CDR1 is LNHDA and CDR2 is SQIVND in the germline V gene (reference sequence). V was pared by 3 bases and J by 3 bases, with 15 bases between. This CDR3 spans 15 amino acids. The CDR3, as DNA: TGTGCCAGTAGTATTGGGCCAGGGCCGAACTACGAGCAGTACTTC. Amino acid sequence: CASSIGPGPNYEQYF.

The rearrangement uses TRBV5-1 and TRBJ2-1, with TRBD2 matching over 12 bases. The V gene's germline CDR1 is SGHRS and CDR2 YFSETQ. This CDR3 has 16 amino acids. V shed 2 bases and J 5 bases; nucleotides not matched to a gene: 5. Here the CDR3 reads CASSLYRLAGDNEQFF. CDR3 DNA: TGCGCCAGCAGCTTATACCGACTAGCGGGGGACAATGAGCAGTTCTTC. Using reference TRBV5-1 and TRBJ2-1 for the parts outside the CDR3, the full variable domain is KAGVTQTPRYLIKTRGQQVTLSCSPISGHRSVSWYQQTPGQGLQFLFEYFSETQRNKGNFPGRFSGRQFSNSRSEMNVSTLELGDSALYLCASSLYRLAGDNEQFFGPGTRLTVL.

The rearrangement joins TRBV5-1 to TRBJ2-7; 9 bases agree with TRBD1. The CDR3 contains 16 residues. Germline-derived CDR1 and CDR2 are SGHRS and YFSETQ. V lost 4 bases, J lost 0 bases, and 8 bases stayed unmatched. CDR3 coding DNA: TGCGCCAGCAGCCGCGGTGACAGGGGGAGCTCCTACGAGCAGTACTTC. Its protein product is CASSRGDRGSSYEQYF.

CDR3 sequence reads: CASSDSNYGYTF. The CDR3 nucleotides are TGTGCCAGCTCAGACAGTAACTATGGCTACACCTTC. The chain has TRBV18 and TRBJ1-2, with D tentatively TRBD1 (5 bases). The V end lost 5 bases, the J end lost 1 base, and 5 bases lay between the germline ends. From germline, CDR1 is KGHSH and CDR2 LQKENI. This CDR3 has 12 residues.

The chain uses TRBV6-5 and TRBJ2-4, with a weak D call TRBD1 (6 bases). This CDR3 has 14 amino acids. Germline V gene sequence: CDR1 MNHEY, CDR2 SVGAGI. V lost 6 bases to trimming and J lost 6 bases, with 15 bases between them. The CDR3 sequence is CASSQTGRRNIQYF. The CDR3 DNA sequence: TGTGCCAGCAGCCAGACAGGCCGCCGAAACATTCAGTACTTC.

The V call is TRBV5-1, the J call TRBJ2-3, with 7 nucleotides matching TRBD1. The V gene's germline CDR1 is SGHRS and CDR2 YFSETQ. CDR3 size: 15 residues. After removal of 3 bases from V and 3 bases from J, the junction contained 7 bases not matched to a gene. The CDR3 reads CASSYQGDGTDTQYF. In nucleotides, the CDR3 is TGCGCCAGCAGCTACCAGGGGGACGGGACAGATACGCAGTATTTT.

The CDR3, as DNA: TGTGCTAGTGGTTTGGTATTGACAGACGAGCAGTACTTC. This gives the protein CASGLVLTDEQYF. The chain employs TRBV12-5 and TRBJ2-7; a possible D gene is TRBD1 (5 bases). The CDR3 consists of 13 residues. Between the trimmed V and J ends, which lost 0 bases and 5 bases, there was a span of 8 bases. Germline V gene lookup returns CDR1 LGHNT and CDR2 FRNRAP.

V usage is TRBV9 and J usage is TRBJ2-2, with TRBD1 matching 8 bases. The CDR3 is 15 amino acids. Germline lookup yields CDR1 SGDLS and CDR2 YYNGEE. With 4 bases clipped from V and 2 bases from J, the junction kept 4 bases outside the gene matches. This CDR3 reads CASSTGQGNTGELFF. CDR3 in DNA: TGTGCCAGCAGCACCGGACAGGGTAACACCGGGGAGCTGTTTTTT.